The sequence of this T cell receptor (beta chain) was determined in a study of regulatory T cells in long-lasting Graves disease. Study results and limitations: Patients with persistent disease showed a bias toward TRBV28, TRBJ1-2 and TRBJ2-5. Only a small sample size was used, which may have cut accuracy. Persistent Graves' patients possessed reduced TCR diversity relative to recently diagnosed ones.

This clonotype has just a few counts. Its matching antigen is unknown. With 3 bases removed from V and 0 bases from J, the gap between germline ends came to 9 bases. There are 14 residues in the CDR3. Germline CDR1 is MNHEY and CDR2 is SMNVEV (reference sequence). The sample's time point: persistent/refractory GD, antithyroid drugs over 5 years with positive TRAb. RNA isolated from PBMCs was used to make the TCR library. TCR beta libraries were built with iRepertoire HTBI primers and Arm-PCR of CDR3 regions. TCRdb used MiXCR to reprocess the multiplex PCR reads, holding one entry per CDR3 protein. The sample contains around 510,000 distinct CDR3 sequences, more than 20% of which appear only once.

V usage is TRBV27 and J usage is TRBJ2-7, with D hard to call. The sequence was collected from a female donor with Graves disease. The input for sequencing was peripheral blood mononuclear cells (PBMCs), taken when the disease was refractory, from a patient treated with antithyroid drugs. The CDR3 region has the DNA TGTGCCAGCAGTTTTAAGGGCGGCTCCTACGAGCAGTACTTC. Protein sequence: CASSFKGGSYEQYF.